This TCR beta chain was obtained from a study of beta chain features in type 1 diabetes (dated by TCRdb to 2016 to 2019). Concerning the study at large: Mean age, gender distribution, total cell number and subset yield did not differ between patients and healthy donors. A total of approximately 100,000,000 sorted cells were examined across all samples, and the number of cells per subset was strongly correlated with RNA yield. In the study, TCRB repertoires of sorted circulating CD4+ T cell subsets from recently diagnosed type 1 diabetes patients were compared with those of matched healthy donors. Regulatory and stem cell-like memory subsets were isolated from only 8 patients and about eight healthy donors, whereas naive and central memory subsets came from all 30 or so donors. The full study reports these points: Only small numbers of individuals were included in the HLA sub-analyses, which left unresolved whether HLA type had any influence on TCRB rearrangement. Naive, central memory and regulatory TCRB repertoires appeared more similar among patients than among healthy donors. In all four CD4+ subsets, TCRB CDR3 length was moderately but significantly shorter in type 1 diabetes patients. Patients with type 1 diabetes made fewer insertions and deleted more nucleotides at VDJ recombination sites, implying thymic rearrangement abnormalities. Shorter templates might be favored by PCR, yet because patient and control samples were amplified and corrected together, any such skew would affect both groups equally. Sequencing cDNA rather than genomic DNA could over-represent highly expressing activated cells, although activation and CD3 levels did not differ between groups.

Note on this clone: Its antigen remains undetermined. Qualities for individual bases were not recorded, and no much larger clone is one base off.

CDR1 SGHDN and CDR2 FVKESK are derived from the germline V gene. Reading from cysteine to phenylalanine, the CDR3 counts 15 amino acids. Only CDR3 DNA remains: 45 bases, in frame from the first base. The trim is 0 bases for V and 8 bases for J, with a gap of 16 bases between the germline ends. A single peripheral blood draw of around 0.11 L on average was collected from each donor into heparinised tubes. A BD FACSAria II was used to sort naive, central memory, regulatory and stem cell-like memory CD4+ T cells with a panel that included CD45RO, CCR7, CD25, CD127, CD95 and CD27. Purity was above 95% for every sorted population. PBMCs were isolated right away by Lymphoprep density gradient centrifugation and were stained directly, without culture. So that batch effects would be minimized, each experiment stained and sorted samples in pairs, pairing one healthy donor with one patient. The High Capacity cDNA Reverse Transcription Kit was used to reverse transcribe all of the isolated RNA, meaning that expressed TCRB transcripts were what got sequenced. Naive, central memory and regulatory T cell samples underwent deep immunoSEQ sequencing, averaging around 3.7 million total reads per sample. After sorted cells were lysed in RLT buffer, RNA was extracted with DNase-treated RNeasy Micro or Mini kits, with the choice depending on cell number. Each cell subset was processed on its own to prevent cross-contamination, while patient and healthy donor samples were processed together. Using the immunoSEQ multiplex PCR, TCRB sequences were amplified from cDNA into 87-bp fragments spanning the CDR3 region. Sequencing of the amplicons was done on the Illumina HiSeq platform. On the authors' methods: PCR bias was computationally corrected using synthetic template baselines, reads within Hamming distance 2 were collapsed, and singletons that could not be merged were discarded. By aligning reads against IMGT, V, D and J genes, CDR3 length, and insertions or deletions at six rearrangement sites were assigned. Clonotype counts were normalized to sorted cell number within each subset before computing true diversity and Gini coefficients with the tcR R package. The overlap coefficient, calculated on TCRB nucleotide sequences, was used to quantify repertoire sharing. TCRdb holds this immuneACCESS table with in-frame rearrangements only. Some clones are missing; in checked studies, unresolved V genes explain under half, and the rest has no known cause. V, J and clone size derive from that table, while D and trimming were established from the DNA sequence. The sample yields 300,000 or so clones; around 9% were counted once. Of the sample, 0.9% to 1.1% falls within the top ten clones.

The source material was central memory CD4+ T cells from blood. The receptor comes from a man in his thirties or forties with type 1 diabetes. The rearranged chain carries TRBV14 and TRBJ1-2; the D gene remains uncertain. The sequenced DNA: TGTGCCAGCAGCCAAGATTACCTTAGAGTGGAGGGCTACACCTTC. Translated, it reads CASSQDYLRVEGYTF.